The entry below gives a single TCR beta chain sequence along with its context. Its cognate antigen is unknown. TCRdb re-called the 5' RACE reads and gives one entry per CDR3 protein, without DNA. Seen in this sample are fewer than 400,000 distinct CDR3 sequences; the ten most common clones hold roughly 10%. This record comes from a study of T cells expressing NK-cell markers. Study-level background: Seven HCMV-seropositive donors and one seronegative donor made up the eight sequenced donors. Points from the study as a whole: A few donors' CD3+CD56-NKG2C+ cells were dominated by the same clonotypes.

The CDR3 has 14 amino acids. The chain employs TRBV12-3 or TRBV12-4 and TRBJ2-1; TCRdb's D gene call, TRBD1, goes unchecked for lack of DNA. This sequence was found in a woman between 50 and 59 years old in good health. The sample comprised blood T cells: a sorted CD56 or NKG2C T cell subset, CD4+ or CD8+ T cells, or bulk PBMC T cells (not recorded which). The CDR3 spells CASTEGDHYNEQFF.